This paragraph reports one T cell receptor beta chain. This clonotype has more than one count but fewer than ten. Its antigen is unknown. The sample holds no much larger clone one base away, and base qualities are not on file. The sequencer listed for this sample is Illumina MiSeq. TCRdb applied fastp at Q25 and MiXCR to the public reads, then kept only in-frame beta chains. Rows merge per CDR3 protein into single entries with the most common DNA and genes. This sample holds about 65,000 distinct CDR3 sequences; roughly 49% were observed only once. The ten largest clones add up to approximately 2.3% of the sample. The source of the sample is a study of type 1 regulatory T cells (dated by TCRdb to about 2021). The study in broad terms: An in vitro protocol by which a Tr1-enriched, alloantigen-specific CD4 T cell product named T-allo10 was generated was characterized in the study. T-allo10 was being tested clinically in patients with hematological malignancies who were undergoing allogeneic hematopoietic stem cell transplantation. General findings and caveats noted by the study authors: Tr1 cells showed a more restricted TCR repertoire than non-Tr1 cells, which the study interpreted as alloantigen-induced clonal expansion.

The CDR3 runs 16 residues from the cysteine to the phenylalanine. The sequence is cut down to CDR3 DNA, 48 bases in frame from base 1. CDR1 and CDR2 (MDHEN, SYDVKM) derive from the germline V gene. V and J are trimmed by 5 bases and 6 bases, and the gene matches miss 10 bases of the junction. This receptor was obtained from a human donor in good health. The sample consisted of cultured non-Tr1 T cells, either the whole culture or a sorted T cell fraction (not recorded which). Reading the label with the study, this specimen's cell subset or site is: non-Tr1 population from the T-allo10 product. The V gene is TRBV28 and the J gene is TRBJ2-1; 10 bases in the junction line up with TRBD2. The base sequence is TGTGCCAGCAGTCCCTGGGGTGGGACTAGCGTCAATGAGCAGTTCTTC. Its coded protein is CASSPWGGTSVNEQFF.